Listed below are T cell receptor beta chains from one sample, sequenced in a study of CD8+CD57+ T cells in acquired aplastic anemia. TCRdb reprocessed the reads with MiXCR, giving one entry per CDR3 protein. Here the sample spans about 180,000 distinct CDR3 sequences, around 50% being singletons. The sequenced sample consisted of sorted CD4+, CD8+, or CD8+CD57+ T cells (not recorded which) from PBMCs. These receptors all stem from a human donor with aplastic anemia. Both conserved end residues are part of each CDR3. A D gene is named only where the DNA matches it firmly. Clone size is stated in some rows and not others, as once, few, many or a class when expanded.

CASHYWGYGNQPQHF | TGCGCCAGTCACTATTGGGGTTACGGCAATCAGCCCCAGCATTTT | TRBJ1-5 | TRBV10-1 | NA | once
CASSPSTGVNYGYTF | TGTGCCAGTAGTCCCAGTACAGGGGTCAACTATGGCTACACCTTC | TRBJ1-2 | TRBV19 | TRBD1 | NA
CATRGTSSYEQYF | TGTGCCACCAGAGGGACTAGCTCCTACGAGCAGTACTTC | TRBJ2-7 | TRBV24-1 | TRBD2 | NA
CASSLGPGQGPYGYTF | TGTGCCAGCAGCTTAGGCCCGGGACAGGGGCCCTATGGCTACACCTTC | TRBJ1-2 | TRBV5-4 | TRBD1 | NA
CAISEYGSGQPFNQPQHF | TGTGCCATCAGTGAGTATGGTTCTGGACAGCCATTCAATCAGCCCCAGCATTTT | TRBJ1-5 | TRBV10-3 | NA | NA
CASSVGEVSTEAFF | TGTGCCAGCAGTGTGGGGGAAGTATCCACTGAAGCTTTCTTT | TRBJ1-1 | TRBV2 | NA | many
CASSLPSPTEAFF | TGCGCCAGCAGCTTGCCTTCGCCCACTGAAGCTTTCTTT | TRBJ1-1 | TRBV5-1 | NA | NA
CATSREGHSGNTIYF | TGTGCCACCAGCAGAGAGGGCCACTCTGGAAACACCATATATTTT | TRBJ1-3 | TRBV15 | NA | few
CASSLTGGAPYEQYF | TGCGCCAGCAGCCTCACAGGGGGTGCGCCCTACGAGCAGTACTTC | TRBJ2-7 | TRBV5-1 | TRBD1 | NA
CASSRTPDTQYF | TGTGCCAGTAGTAGAACTCCAGATACGCAGTATTTT | TRBJ2-3 | TRBV19 | NA | NA
CASSMSSYEQYF | TGTGCCAGCAGCATGAGCTCCTACGAGCAGTACTTC | TRBJ2-7 | TRBV5-6 | NA | NA
CATSDSRSTDNEQFF | TGTGCCACCAGTGATAGCCGCAGCACCGACAATGAGCAGTTCTTC | TRBJ2-1 | TRBV24-1 | NA | NA
CAISKTGGGSGNTIYF | TGTGCCATCAGTAAGACAGGGGGCGGCTCTGGAAACACCATATATTTT | TRBJ1-3 | TRBV10-3 | TRBD1 | NA
CASSAEERGELFF | TGTGCCAGCAGTGCGGAGGAGCGAGGGGAGCTGTTTTTT | TRBJ2-2 | TRBV25-1 | NA | NA